This paragraph covers one TCR beta chain sequence. This entry is derived from a study of T cells after yellow fever vaccination. J lost 4 bases, V lost 9 bases, and 8 bases had no gene match. Germline V lookup: CDR1 LNHDA, CDR2 SQIVND (reference sequence). The CDR3 is 13 amino acids. From the 5' RACE reads, TCRdb called clonotypes with MiXCR, one entry per CDR3 protein. Of around 320,000 distinct CDR3 sequences detected, approximately 10% appear once; the ten largest clones hold approximately 3.3%. The clonotype was recovered from a man younger than 35 who received the YFV17D yellow fever vaccine. The rearrangement uses TRBV19 and TRBJ1-2; the match to TRBD1 covers 7 bases. Here the sequenced sample was CD4+ T cells sorted from PBMCs, taken 5 days after the yellow fever booster vaccination. The chain's CDR3 is CASTPGTAYGYTF. DNA for the CDR3: TGTGCCAGCACACCCGGGACAGCCTATGGCTACACCTTC. The full variable domain, completed using reference TRBV19 and TRBJ1-2, is DGGITQSPKYLFRKEGQNVTLSCEQNLNHDAMYWYRQDPGQGLRLIYYSQIVNDFQKGDIAEGYSVSREKKESFPLTVTSAQKNPTAFYLCASTPGTAYGYTFGSGTRLTVV.